Sequencing of this T cell receptor (beta chain) was carried out in a study of blood T cells in healthy people across ages. The study's findings and limits: A strong correlation between TCR beta diversity and naive T cell percentage was seen. TCR beta diversity, measured per million T cells, fell in a roughly linear way with age.

CDR1 and CDR2 from the germline V gene are MDHEN and SYDVKM. The CDR3 sequence is 13 residues long. Trimming removed 11 bases at V and 11 bases at J, with 24 bases between. A second PCR, run for about 7 to 11 cycles, used a sample-barcoded 5' primer plus a J-beta primer mix. TCRdb called the 5' RACE reads again in MiXCR, with one record for every CDR3 protein. The sample has about 1,500,000 distinct CDR3 sequences; about 40% are singletons. Notes on this clonotype: Its cognate antigen is unknown.

Sample: blood. The TCR comes from a young woman in good health. The chain recombines TRBV28 with TRBJ1-1, with D tentatively TRBD1 (6 bases). The CDR3 protein is CAAFRGGPFEAFF. The CDR3 coding sequence is TGTGCCGCGTTCAGGGGCGGTCCGTTTGAGGCTTTCTTT.